The rows below give T cell receptor beta chains drawn from one sample of a study of T cell responses to AZD1222 COVID-19 vaccine. Produced via immunoSEQ multiplex PCR; TCRdb's table is partial and in-frame only. The sample lists more than 85,000 clones, 85% to 90% occurring once. The sequenced sample was peripheral blood, obtained on day 0 of AZD1222 vaccination. Receptors originate from an adult in good health. Both conserved end residues are part of each CDR3. The order of the fields is J gene, V gene, D gene, clone size, CDR3 protein, CDR3 DNA. The D gene is left open where the match is weak. Rows give clone size only sometimes, using once, few, many, or a class for an expanded clone.

TRBJ2-3 | TRBV7-2 | - | - | CASSPGGAGGDTQYF | TGTGCCAGCAGCCCTGGCGGGGCGGGTGGTGATACGCAGTATTTT
TRBJ2-5 | TRBV11-3 | - | - | CASSRFTQPQETQYF | TGTGCCAGCAGCCGCTTCACACAGCCTCAAGAGACCCAGTACTTC
TRBJ2-3 | TRBV6-2/TRBV6-3 | - | - | CASSWTLWSAGGDTQYF | TGTGCCAGCAGCTGGACCCTTTGGAGCGCCGGGGGTGATACGCAGTATTTT
TRBJ1-6 | TRBV27 | TRBD1 | - | CASSLTGLDSPLHF | TGTGCCAGCAGTTTGACAGGGTTGGATTCACCCCTCCACTTT
TRBJ2-2 | TRBV2 | - | - | CASKAGPITGELFF | TGTGCCAGCAAGGCAGGGCCTATTACCGGGGAGCTGTTTTTT
TRBJ2-1 | TRBV5-1 | - | - | CASSTSGGAYNEQFF | TGCGCCAGCAGCACCTCTGGGGGGGCTTACAATGAGCAGTTCTTC
TRBJ2-3 | TRBV6-2/TRBV6-3 | TRBD1 | once | CASSSTGDGTDTQYF | TGTGCCAGCAGTTCGACAGGGGATGGGACAGATACGCAGTATTTT
TRBJ1-2 | TRBV19 | TRBD1 | - | CASSPDRVDGYTF | TGTGCCAGTAGTCCCGACAGGGTTGATGGCTACACCTTC
TRBJ1-6 | TRBV20-1 | TRBD1 | - | CSANDPGQGNSPLHF | TGCAGTGCTAATGACCCGGGACAGGGAAATTCACCCCTCCACTTT
TRBJ1-2 | TRBV21-1 | - | - | CASSKPPSPGQGINGYTF | TGTGCCAGCAGCAAGCCCCCAAGTCCGGGACAGGGTATCAATGGCTACACCTTC
TRBJ1-1 | TRBV5-1 | - | - | CASSIGAGNTEAFF | TGCGCCAGCAGCATAGGGGCCGGGAACACTGAAGCTTTCTTT
TRBJ1-2 | TRBV4-2 | - | once | CASSQVSDKTLRYYGYTF | TGTGCCAGCAGCCAAGTCTCGGACAAAACCTTACGATACTATGGCTACACCTTC
TRBJ2-1 | TRBV5-8 | - | - | CASSLTGGHRGEQFF | TGTGCCAGCAGCTTGACGGGGGGGCACAGGGGTGAGCAGTTCTTC
TRBJ1-1 | TRBV11-3 | - | - | CASSLGSANTEAFF | TGTGCCAGCAGCTTAGGGTCAGCGAACACTGAAGCTTTCTTT
TRBJ1-2 | TRBV4-3 | TRBD1 | - | CASSQLQGRLGYTF | TGCGCCAGCAGCCAACTACAGGGGCGGCTCGGCTACACCTTC
TRBJ1-1 | TRBV7-2 | - | - | CASSRVGGTEAFF | TGTGCCAGCAGCCGGGTCGGCGGTACTGAAGCTTTCTTT
TRBJ1-1 | TRBV3-1/TRBV3-2 | TRBD1 | - | CASSQSDRGGTEAFF | TGTGCCAGCAGCCAATCGGACAGGGGGGGGACTGAAGCTTTCTTT
TRBJ2-7 | TRBV7-8 | TRBD2 | - | CASSSSGTSGGYEQYF | TGTGCCAGCAGCTCCTCCGGGACTAGCGGGGGGTACGAGCAGTACTTC
TRBJ1-4 | TRBV4-1 | - | - | CASSQEQGYEKLFF | TGCGCCAGCAGCCAAGAACAGGGCTATGAAAAACTGTTTTTT
TRBJ2-7 | TRBV11-2 | - | - | CASGGETYEQYF | TGTGCCAGCGGAGGGGAGACCTACGAGCAGTACTTC
TRBJ2-7 | TRBV24-1 | - | - | CATSDSQGYEQYF | TGTGCCACCAGTGATTCCCAGGGATACGAGCAGTACTTC
TRBJ2-1 | TRBV5-1 | TRBD2 | few | CASSPSGGYNEQFF | TGCGCCAGCAGCCCTAGCGGGGGTTACAATGAGCAGTTCTTC
TRBJ2-7 | TRBV12-5 | TRBD2 | - | CASGLVAGFSYEQYF | TGTGCTAGTGGGTTGGTAGCGGGGTTTTCCTACGAGCAGTACTTC
TRBJ2-5 | TRBV2 | TRBD2 | - | CASTGGREGIETQYF | TGTGCCAGCACTGGCGGGCGGGAGGGAATTGAGACCCAGTACTTC
TRBJ2-7 | TRBV4-2 | - | - | CASSQTTGYEQYF | TGTGCCAGCAGCCAAACAACAGGCTACGAGCAGTACTTC
TRBJ2-6 | TRBV28 | - | - | CASSAPNSGWGSGANVLTF | TGTGCCAGCAGCGCCCCCAATTCGGGGTGGGGCTCTGGGGCCAACGTCCTGACTTTC
TRBJ1-2 | TRBV28 | - | - | CASRPSGSLVYGYTF | TGTGCCAGCCGACCTTCTGGCAGTTTGGTCTATGGCTACACCTTC
TRBJ1-1 | TRBV19 | - | - | CASSLGEPNTEAFF | TGTGCCAGTAGTCTCGGAGAGCCGAACACTGAAGCTTTCTTT
TRBJ2-7 | TRBV27 | - | - | CASSLSGALPAYEQYF | TGTGCCAGCAGTTTATCGGGGGCCCTCCCAGCCTACGAGCAGTACTTC
TRBJ1-2 | TRBV29-1 | TRBD1 | few | CSEGTGEGGYGYTF | TGCAGCGAGGGAACAGGGGAAGGAGGCTATGGCTACACCTTC
TRBJ2-4 | TRBV2 | TRBD2 | few | CASSERLAGGIQYF | TGTGCCAGCAGTGAACGACTAGCGGGAGGCATTCAGTACTTC
TRBJ2-7 | TRBV19 | - | - | CASSIEFLGNYEQYF | TGTGCCAGTAGTATAGAATTCCTGGGCAACTACGAGCAGTACTTC
TRBJ2-2 | TRBV19 | - | - | CASIGLPGELFF | TGTGCCAGTATAGGACTACCCGGGGAGCTGTTTTTT
TRBJ1-1 | TRBV5-8 | - | - | CASSLQGNTEAFF | TGTGCCAGCAGCCTACAGGGGAACACTGAAGCTTTCTTT
TRBJ2-1 | TRBV5-6 | TRBD2 | - | CASSLEPPGLGNNEQFF | TGTGCCAGCAGCTTGGAACCCCCGGGACTAGGAAACAATGAGCAGTTCTTC
TRBJ1-4 | TRBV28 | - | once | CASSLVAPGGKLFF | TGTGCCAGCAGTTTAGTTGCCCCCGGGGGAAAACTGTTTTTT
TRBJ2-2 | TRBV4-1 | TRBD1 | - | CASSQVQGLSTGELFF | TGCGCCAGCAGCCAAGTACAGGGGCTTAGCACCGGGGAGCTGTTTTTT
TRBJ2-1 | TRBV28 | - | - | CASSPLPGVRGGNEQFF | TGTGCCAGCAGCCCCCTACCGGGGGTACGGGGAGGCAATGAGCAGTTCTTC
TRBJ1-1 | TRBV6-5 | TRBD1 | - | CASTRDRVGTEAFF | TGTGCCAGCACTCGGGACAGGGTGGGCACTGAAGCTTTCTTT
TRBJ1-3 | TRBV7-9 | TRBD1 | - | CASSLLDRGTGNTIYF | TGTGCCAGCAGCTTGCTCGACAGGGGGACTGGAAACACCATATATTTT
TRBJ1-5 | TRBV10-2 | TRBD1 | - | CASSYGQAQPQHF | TGCGCCAGCAGTTATGGACAGGCCCAGCCCCAGCATTTT
TRBJ2-1 | TRBV7-6 | TRBD2 | - | CASSLWQSRTSGRYNEQFF | TGTGCCAGCAGCTTATGGCAGAGTCGGACTAGCGGGAGGTACAATGAGCAGTTCTTC
TRBJ2-2 | TRBV7-9 | TRBD1 | - | CASSSDRGFDNGELFF | TGTGCCAGCAGCTCCGACAGGGGGTTTGATAACGGGGAGCTGTTTTTT
TRBJ1-2 | TRBV29-1 | - | - | CSVEDQTVPNYGYTF | TGCAGCGTTGAAGATCAAACAGTCCCTAACTATGGCTACACCTTC
TRBJ1-1 | TRBV6-5 | TRBD1 | - | CASTGTALNTEAFF | TGTGCCAGCACCGGGACAGCCCTGAACACTGAAGCTTTCTTT
TRBJ2-5 | TRBV3-1/TRBV3-2 | - | - | CAEETQYF | TGTGCTGAGGAGACCCAGTACTTC
TRBJ1-2 | TRBV20-1 | TRBD1 | - | CSASVSGQGVYGYTF | TGCAGTGCTAGTGTATCGGGACAGGGGGTCTATGGCTACACCTTC
TRBJ2-3 | TRBV4-2 | - | - | CASSQGVAERADTQYF | TGTGCCAGCAGCCAAGGGGTCGCGGAGCGGGCAGATACGCAGTATTTT
TRBJ1-1 | TRBV28 | - | - | CASTTSPELNTEAFF | TGTGCCAGCACCACGTCGCCCGAGTTGAACACTGAAGCTTTCTTT
TRBJ2-2 | TRBV2 | - | - | CASSDLVGTGELFF | TGTGCCAGCAGTGACCTTGTGGGCACCGGGGAGCTGTTTTTT
TRBJ2-3 | TRBV28 | TRBD2 | - | CAIKAGVQGADTQYF | TGTGCGATCAAAGCGGGGGTCCAAGGGGCAGATACGCAGTATTTT
TRBJ2-1 | TRBV11-1 | - | - | CASSPRAGLYNNEQFF | TGTGCCAGCAGCCCTAGGGCGGGACTGTATAACAATGAGCAGTTCTTC
TRBJ1-4 | TRBV15 | - | few | CATSSQGLGEKLFF | TGTGCCACCAGCAGCCAGGGGTTGGGTGAAAAACTGTTTTTT
TRBJ2-2 | TRBV7-9 | TRBD2 | - | CASSLEGLYGELFF | TGTGCCAGCAGCTTGGAGGGACTATACGGGGAGCTGTTTTTT